This is a list of T cell receptor beta chains from one sample in a study of blood T cell repertoires in COVID-19. Sequencing used immunoSEQ multiplex PCR; TCRdb keeps in-frame clones, though not all of them. Among roughly 130,000 clones listed, approximately 80% were seen once. The sequenced sample consisted of peripheral blood. These receptors were taken from a woman in her fifties or sixties with acute or convalescent COVID-19. The CDR3 runs from the conserved cysteine through the conserved F or W. The D gene is left open where the match is weak. For some rows the clone size is stated as once, few or many, or as a class when expanded; others skip it.

CDR3aa: CASSEGRGIGELFF
CDR3nt: TGTGCCAGCAGTGAAGGCAGGGGAATCGGGGAGCTGTTTTTT
j_gene: TRBJ2-2
v_gene: TRBV2
d_gene: NA
abundance: NA

CDR3aa: CASRPRGVTDTQYF
CDR3nt: TGTGCCAGTAGGCCGCGGGGGGTCACAGATACGCAGTATTTT
j_gene: TRBJ2-3
v_gene: TRBV19
d_gene: TRBD2
abundance: NA

CDR3aa: CSASGDRGNTEAFF
CDR3nt: TGCAGTGCTAGTGGGGACAGGGGGAACACTGAAGCTTTCTTT
j_gene: TRBJ1-1
v_gene: TRBV20-1
d_gene: TRBD1
abundance: few

CDR3aa: CASSPAPGATYEQYF
CDR3nt: TGTGCCAGCAGCCCCGCTCCAGGGGCGACGTACGAGCAGTACTTC
j_gene: TRBJ2-7
v_gene: TRBV11-2
d_gene: NA
abundance: NA

CDR3aa: CASSEQGAWTDTQYF
CDR3nt: TGTGCCAGCAGTGAACAGGGGGCCTGGACAGATACGCAGTATTTT
j_gene: TRBJ2-3
v_gene: TRBV6-4
d_gene: TRBD1
abundance: NA

CDR3aa: CAGDSQLYGYTF
CDR3nt: TGCGCCGGGGACAGCCAGCTTTATGGCTACACCTTC
j_gene: TRBJ1-2
v_gene: TRBV2
d_gene: TRBD1
abundance: once

CDR3aa: CASGSASGAETQYF
CDR3nt: TGCGCCAGCGGCTCGGCTAGCGGGGCAGAGACCCAGTACTTC
j_gene: TRBJ2-5
v_gene: TRBV5-1
d_gene: TRBD2
abundance: NA

CDR3aa: CASSTSGTVGLSYEQYF
CDR3nt: TGCGCCAGCAGCACTTCCGGGACAGTCGGCCTCTCCTACGAGCAGTACTTC
j_gene: TRBJ2-7
v_gene: TRBV5-1
d_gene: TRBD1
abundance: NA

CDR3aa: CASSYKSGQGKLFF
CDR3nt: TGTGCCAGCAGTTACAAGTCAGGGCAGGGGAAACTGTTTTTT
j_gene: TRBJ1-4
v_gene: TRBV6-5
d_gene: NA
abundance: NA

CDR3aa: CASSAWGEGGGNTIYF
CDR3nt: TGTGCCAGCAGCGCCTGGGGGGAAGGAGGAGGAAACACCATATATTTT
j_gene: TRBJ1-3
v_gene: TRBV9
d_gene: NA
abundance: NA

CDR3aa: CASSVVGTANSPLHF
CDR3nt: TGTGCCAGCAGCGTAGTTGGGACAGCTAATTCACCCCTCCACTTT
j_gene: TRBJ1-6
v_gene: TRBV9
d_gene: TRBD1
abundance: NA

CDR3aa: CASSHRQEHGYTF
CDR3nt: TGCGCCAGCAGCCACCGACAGGAACATGGCTACACCTTC
j_gene: TRBJ1-2
v_gene: TRBV4-1
d_gene: NA
abundance: NA

CDR3aa: CASSQGRVNYGYTF
CDR3nt: TGTGCCAGCAGCCAGGGCAGGGTAAACTATGGCTACACCTTC
j_gene: TRBJ1-2
v_gene: TRBV3-1/TRBV3-2
d_gene: NA
abundance: few

CDR3aa: CAISEINPRDSPLHF
CDR3nt: TGTGCCATCAGTGAGATTAACCCCCGGGATTCACCCCTCCACTTT
j_gene: TRBJ1-6
v_gene: TRBV10-3
d_gene: NA
abundance: NA

CDR3aa: CASSPSAGDYGYTF
CDR3nt: TGTGCCAGCTCACCATCGGCAGGGGACTATGGCTACACCTTC
j_gene: TRBJ1-2
v_gene: TRBV18
d_gene: NA
abundance: NA

CDR3aa: CASSQGPAAQGRTDTQYF
CDR3nt: TGCGCCAGCAGCCAAGGTCCCGCCGCACAGGGGCGCACAGATACGCAGTATTTT
j_gene: TRBJ2-3
v_gene: TRBV4-1
d_gene: TRBD1
abundance: NA

CDR3aa: CASSETVRGYTF
CDR3nt: TGTGCCAGCAGTGAAACGGTGCGCGGCTACACCTTC
j_gene: TRBJ1-2
v_gene: TRBV2
d_gene: NA
abundance: NA

CDR3aa: CASSATGSRGYTF
CDR3nt: TGTGCCAGCAGTGCTACAGGGAGCCGTGGCTACACCTTC
j_gene: TRBJ1-2
v_gene: TRBV27
d_gene: NA
abundance: NA

CDR3aa: CASREWFRQGLLNQPQHF
CDR3nt: TGTGCCAGCAGAGAGTGGTTTCGGCAGGGCCTTTTGAATCAGCCCCAGCATTTT
j_gene: TRBJ1-5
v_gene: TRBV6-4
d_gene: NA
abundance: few

CDR3aa: CASSSQTGANSPLHF
CDR3nt: TGTGCCAGCAGCTCGCAGACAGGGGCCAATTCACCCCTCCACTTT
j_gene: TRBJ1-6
v_gene: TRBV7-3
d_gene: TRBD1
abundance: NA

CDR3aa: CASSLTTTASGNTIYF
CDR3nt: TGTGCCAGCAGCCTTACAACCACCGCCTCTGGAAACACCATATATTTT
j_gene: TRBJ1-3
v_gene: TRBV7-8
d_gene: NA
abundance: NA

CDR3aa: CASSQGQATYGYTF
CDR3nt: TGTGCCAGCAGCCAGGGACAGGCGACCTATGGCTACACCTTC
j_gene: TRBJ1-2
v_gene: TRBV7-9
d_gene: TRBD1
abundance: NA

CDR3aa: CASSQDREVSYTF
CDR3nt: TGTGCCAGCAGCCAGGACAGGGAGGTGAGCTACACCTTC
j_gene: TRBJ1-2
v_gene: TRBV7-2
d_gene: TRBD1
abundance: NA

CDR3aa: CASSLIVREYGYTF
CDR3nt: TGTGCCAGCAGCTTAATCGTGCGGGAGTATGGCTACACCTTC
j_gene: TRBJ1-2
v_gene: TRBV5-5
d_gene: NA
abundance: NA

CDR3aa: CASSDTIGRGNSPLHF
CDR3nt: TGCGCCAGCAGTGATACAATCGGGAGGGGCAATTCACCCCTCCACTTT
j_gene: TRBJ1-6
v_gene: TRBV10-2
d_gene: NA
abundance: few

CDR3aa: CASSEWDRAETQYF
CDR3nt: TGCGCCAGCAGTGAGTGGGACAGGGCCGAGACCCAGTACTTC
j_gene: TRBJ2-5
v_gene: TRBV10-1
d_gene: TRBD1
abundance: NA

CDR3aa: CASSEVPGGEKLFF
CDR3nt: TGTGCCAGCAGTGAGGTTCCGGGAGGGGAAAAACTGTTTTTT
j_gene: TRBJ1-4
v_gene: TRBV6-1
d_gene: NA
abundance: NA

CDR3aa: CSASRMSGTGELFF
CDR3nt: TGCAGTGCTAGTAGGATGTCGGGCACCGGGGAGCTGTTTTTT
j_gene: TRBJ2-2
v_gene: TRBV20-1
d_gene: NA
abundance: NA

CDR3aa: CATREARGKQPQHF
CDR3nt: TGTGCCACCAGAGAAGCCAGGGGTAAACAGCCCCAGCATTTT
j_gene: TRBJ1-5
v_gene: TRBV24-1
d_gene: NA
abundance: NA

CDR3aa: CASTSQWNTEAFF
CDR3nt: TGTGCCAGCACCTCACAGTGGAACACTGAAGCTTTCTTT
j_gene: TRBJ1-1
v_gene: TRBV5-5
d_gene: NA
abundance: NA

CDR3aa: CASQDAGADTQYF
CDR3nt: TGCGCCTCCCAGGATGCAGGGGCAGATACGCAGTATTTT
j_gene: TRBJ2-3
v_gene: TRBV4-1
d_gene: NA
abundance: NA

CDR3aa: CASSPSSYEQYF
CDR3nt: TGCGCCAGCAGCCCGAGCTCCTACGAGCAGTACTTC
j_gene: TRBJ2-7
v_gene: TRBV5-1
d_gene: NA
abundance: NA

CDR3aa: CATSGSANTEAFF
CDR3nt: TGTGCCACCAGCGGGTCAGCCAACACTGAAGCTTTCTTT
j_gene: TRBJ1-1
v_gene: TRBV24-1
d_gene: NA
abundance: NA

CDR3aa: CASSRGATKYNEQFF
CDR3nt: TGTGCCAGCTCCCGCGGGGCGACGAAGTACAATGAGCAGTTCTTC
j_gene: TRBJ2-1
v_gene: TRBV27
d_gene: NA
abundance: NA

CDR3aa: CASSRSGTVSYEQYF
CDR3nt: TGTGCCAGCAGCAGATCCGGGACAGTATCTTACGAGCAGTACTTC
j_gene: TRBJ2-7
v_gene: TRBV2
d_gene: TRBD1
abundance: NA

CDR3aa: CASSPSGTGGLRSPLHF
CDR3nt: TGTGCCAGCAGTCCTTCCGGGACAGGGGGACTGCGTTCACCCCTCCACTTT
j_gene: TRBJ1-6
v_gene: TRBV6-6
d_gene: TRBD1
abundance: once

CDR3aa: CASSRQGQGGEQYF
CDR3nt: TGTGCCAGCAGCCGCCAGGGGCAGGGTGGCGAGCAGTACTTC
j_gene: TRBJ2-7
v_gene: TRBV3-1/TRBV3-2
d_gene: NA
abundance: NA

CDR3aa: CASSPRETQYF
CDR3nt: TGTGCCAGCAGTCCGCGAGAGACCCAGTACTTC
j_gene: TRBJ2-5
v_gene: TRBV6-6
d_gene: NA
abundance: NA

CDR3aa: CASSHQAQPQHF
CDR3nt: TGTGCCAGCAGCCACCAAGCACAGCCCCAGCATTTT
j_gene: TRBJ1-5
v_gene: TRBV3-1/TRBV3-2
d_gene: NA
abundance: NA

CDR3aa: CASRKIAGTQETQYF
CDR3nt: TGTGCCAGTAGGAAAATAGCGGGGACCCAAGAGACCCAGTACTTC
j_gene: TRBJ2-5
v_gene: TRBV19
d_gene: TRBD2
abundance: NA

CDR3aa: CATSRQGSYNEQFF
CDR3nt: TGTGCCACCAGCAGGCAGGGGTCGTACAATGAGCAGTTCTTC
j_gene: TRBJ2-1
v_gene: TRBV15
d_gene: NA
abundance: NA

CDR3aa: CASSSPERSYTDTQYF
CDR3nt: TGCGCCAGCAGCTCCCCTGAGCGCTCGTACACAGATACGCAGTATTTT
j_gene: TRBJ2-3
v_gene: TRBV5-1
d_gene: NA
abundance: NA

CDR3aa: CATATGADEREQYF
CDR3nt: TGCGCCACCGCCACTGGAGCGGACGAAAGGGAGCAGTACTTC
j_gene: TRBJ2-7
v_gene: TRBV10-1
d_gene: NA
abundance: NA

CDR3aa: CASSQGGQSGNTIYF
CDR3nt: TGTGCCAGCAGCCAAGGGGGGCAGTCAGGAAACACCATATATTTT
j_gene: TRBJ1-3
v_gene: TRBV4-2
d_gene: NA
abundance: NA

CDR3aa: CASSSAGGSYNEQFF
CDR3nt: TGTGCCAGCAGCTCAGCGGGGGGCTCCTACAATGAGCAGTTCTTC
j_gene: TRBJ2-1
v_gene: TRBV11-2
d_gene: TRBD2
abundance: once

CDR3aa: CATSEGGANGYTF
CDR3nt: TGTGCCACCAGTGAAGGGGGCGCGAATGGCTACACCTTC
j_gene: TRBJ1-2
v_gene: TRBV24-1
d_gene: TRBD1
abundance: NA

CDR3aa: CSGQGPNTQYF
CDR3nt: TGCAGTGGACAGGGACCGAATACGCAGTATTTT
j_gene: TRBJ2-3
v_gene: TRBV20-1
d_gene: TRBD1
abundance: NA

CDR3aa: CASRDLMTGGNSPLHF
CDR3nt: TGCGCCAGCAGGGACCTGATGACAGGGGGCAATTCACCCCTCCACTTT
j_gene: TRBJ1-6
v_gene: TRBV5-1
d_gene: TRBD1
abundance: NA

CDR3aa: CASSQQANQPQHF
CDR3nt: TGTGCCAGCTCACAACAGGCCAATCAGCCCCAGCATTTT
j_gene: TRBJ1-5
v_gene: TRBV18
d_gene: NA
abundance: once

CDR3aa: CASSQERQVRGTQYF
CDR3nt: TGTGCCAGCAGCCAAGAGAGGCAGGTTCGGGGTACGCAGTATTTT
j_gene: TRBJ2-3
v_gene: TRBV14
d_gene: NA
abundance: NA

CDR3aa: CAWSVASGNTIYF
CDR3nt: TGTGCCTGGAGTGTGGCCTCTGGAAACACCATATATTTT
j_gene: TRBJ1-3
v_gene: TRBV30
d_gene: NA
abundance: NA